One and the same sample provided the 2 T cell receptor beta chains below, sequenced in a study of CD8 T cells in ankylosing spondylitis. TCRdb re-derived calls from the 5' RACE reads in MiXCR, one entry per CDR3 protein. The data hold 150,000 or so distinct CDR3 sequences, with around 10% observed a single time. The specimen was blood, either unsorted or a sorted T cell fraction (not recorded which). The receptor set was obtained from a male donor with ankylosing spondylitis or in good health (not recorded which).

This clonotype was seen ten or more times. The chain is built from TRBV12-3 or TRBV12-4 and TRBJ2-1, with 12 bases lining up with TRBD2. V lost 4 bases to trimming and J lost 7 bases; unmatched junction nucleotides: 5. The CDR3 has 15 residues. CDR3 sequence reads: CASSSTSGSGNEQFF. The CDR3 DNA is TGTGCCAGCAGTTCGACTAGCGGGAGTGGGAATGAGCAGTTCTTC.

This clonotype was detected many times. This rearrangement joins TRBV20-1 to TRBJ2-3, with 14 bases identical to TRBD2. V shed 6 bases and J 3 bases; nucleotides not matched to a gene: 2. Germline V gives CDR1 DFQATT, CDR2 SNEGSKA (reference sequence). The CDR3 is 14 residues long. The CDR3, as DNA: TGCAGTGCCAGACTAGCGGGAGGGACAGATACGCAGTATTTT. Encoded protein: CSARLAGGTDTQYF.